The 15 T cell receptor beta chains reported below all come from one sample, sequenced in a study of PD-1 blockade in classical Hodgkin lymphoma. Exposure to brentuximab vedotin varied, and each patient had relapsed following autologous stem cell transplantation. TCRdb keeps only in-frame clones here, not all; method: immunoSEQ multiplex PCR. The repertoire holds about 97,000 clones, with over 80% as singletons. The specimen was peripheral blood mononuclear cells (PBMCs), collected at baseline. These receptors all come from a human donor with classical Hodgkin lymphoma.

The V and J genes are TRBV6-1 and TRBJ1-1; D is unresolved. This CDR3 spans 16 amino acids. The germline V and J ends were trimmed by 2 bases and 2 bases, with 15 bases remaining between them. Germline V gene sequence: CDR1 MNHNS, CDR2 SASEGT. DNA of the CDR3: TGTGCCAGCAGTGAACCCCATCTGCTACCTAACACTGAAGCTTTCTTT. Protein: CASSEPHLLPNTEAFF.

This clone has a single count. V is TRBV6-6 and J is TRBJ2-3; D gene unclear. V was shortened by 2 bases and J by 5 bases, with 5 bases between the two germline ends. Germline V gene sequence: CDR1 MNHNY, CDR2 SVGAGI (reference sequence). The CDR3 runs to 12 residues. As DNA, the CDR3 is TGTGCCAGCAGTTACGCGGTAGATACGCAGTATTTT. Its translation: CASSYAVDTQYF.

Written as DNA, the CDR3 is TGTGCCAGCAGGACTAGCGGGGCCCCCTACGAGCAGTACTTC. Amino acid sequence: CASRTSGAPYEQYF. This chain uses TRBV5-4 with TRBJ2-7; the match to TRBD2 covers 11 bases. The CDR3 length is 14 residues. J lost 2 bases, V lost 5 bases, and 3 bases had no gene match. Looked up from germline, CDR1 is SGHNT and CDR2 is YYREEE (reference sequence).

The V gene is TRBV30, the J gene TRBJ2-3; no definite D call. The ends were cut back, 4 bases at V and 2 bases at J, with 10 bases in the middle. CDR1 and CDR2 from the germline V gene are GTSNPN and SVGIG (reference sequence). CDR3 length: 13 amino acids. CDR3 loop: CAWTKESTDTQYF. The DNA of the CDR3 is TGTGCCTGGACGAAAGAATCCACAGATACGCAGTATTTT.

The CDR3 DNA sequence: TGTGCCAGCAGCTTAGGGGTTAGCGGGAGTAATGAGCAGTTCTTC. Residues: CASSLGVSGSNEQFF. The V call is TRBV7-6, the J call TRBJ2-1; 9 positions match TRBD2. The CDR3 extends over 15 amino acids. Germline V gene lookup returns CDR1 SGHVS and CDR2 FNYEAQ. V lost 1 base, J lost 7 bases, and 5 bases stayed unmatched.

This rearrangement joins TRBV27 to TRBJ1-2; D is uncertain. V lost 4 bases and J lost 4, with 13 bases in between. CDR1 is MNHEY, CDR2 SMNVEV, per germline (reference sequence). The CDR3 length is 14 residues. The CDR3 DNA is TGTGCCAGCAGTTCCAGGTCGGGTGGCTATGGCTACACCTTC. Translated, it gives CASSSRSGGYGYTF.

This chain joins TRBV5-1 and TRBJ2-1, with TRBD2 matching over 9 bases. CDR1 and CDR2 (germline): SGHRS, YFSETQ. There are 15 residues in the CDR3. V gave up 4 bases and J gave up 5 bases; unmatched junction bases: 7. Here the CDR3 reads CASSPLAGGNNEQFF. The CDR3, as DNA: TGCGCCAGCAGCCCGTTGGCGGGAGGGAACAATGAGCAGTTCTTC. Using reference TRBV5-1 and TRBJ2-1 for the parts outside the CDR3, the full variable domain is KAGVTQTPRYLIKTRGQQVTLSCSPISGHRSVSWYQQTPGQGLQFLFEYFSETQRNKGNFPGRFSGRQFSNSRSEMNVSTLELGDSALYLCASSPLAGGNNEQFFGPGTRLTVL.

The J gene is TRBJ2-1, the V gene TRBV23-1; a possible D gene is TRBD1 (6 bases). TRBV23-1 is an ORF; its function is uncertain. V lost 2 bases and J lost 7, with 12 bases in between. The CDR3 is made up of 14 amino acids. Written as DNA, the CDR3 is TGCGCCAGCAGTCAAGGGACATGTAAGAATGAGCAGTTCTTC. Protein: CASSQGTCKNEQFF.

For the CDR3, the DNA is TGTGCCAGCAGCCAAGTAGGGGGCGACAATGAAAAACTGTTTTTT. Amino acid sequence: CASSQVGGDNEKLFF. The rearrangement links TRBV4-2 to TRBJ1-4, with TRBD1 matching 7 bases. Germline values: CDR1 LGHNA, CDR2 YNFKEQ. The CDR3 is made up of 15 amino acids. Trimming took 1 base from V and 5 from J; bases not matched to a gene: 4.

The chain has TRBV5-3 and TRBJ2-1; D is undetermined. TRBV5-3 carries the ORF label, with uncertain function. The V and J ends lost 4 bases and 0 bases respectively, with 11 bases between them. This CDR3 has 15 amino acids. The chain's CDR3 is CARSHPSSSYNEQFF. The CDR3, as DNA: TGTGCCAGAAGCCACCCGAGTAGCTCCTACAATGAGCAGTTCTTC.

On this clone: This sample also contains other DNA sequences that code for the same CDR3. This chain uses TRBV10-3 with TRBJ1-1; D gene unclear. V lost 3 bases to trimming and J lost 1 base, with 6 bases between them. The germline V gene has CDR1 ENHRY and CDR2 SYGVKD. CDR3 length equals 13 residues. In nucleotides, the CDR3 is TGTGCCATCAGTGAAACGGGGAACACTGAAGCTTTCTTT. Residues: CAISETGNTEAFF.

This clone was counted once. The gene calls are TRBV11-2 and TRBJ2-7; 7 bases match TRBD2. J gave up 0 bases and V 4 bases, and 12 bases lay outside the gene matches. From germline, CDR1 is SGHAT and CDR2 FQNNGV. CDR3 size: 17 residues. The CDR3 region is CASSYGGGGWFSYEQYF. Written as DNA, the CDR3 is TGTGCCAGCAGCTATGGGGGGGGAGGCTGGTTCTCCTACGAGCAGTACTTC.

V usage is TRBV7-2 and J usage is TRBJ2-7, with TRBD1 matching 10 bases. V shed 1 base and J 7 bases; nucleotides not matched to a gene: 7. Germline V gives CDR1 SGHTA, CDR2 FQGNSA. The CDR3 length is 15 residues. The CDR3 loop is CASSLEADRGEEQYF. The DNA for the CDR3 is TGTGCCAGCAGCTTAGAGGCGGACAGGGGGGAAGAGCAGTACTTC. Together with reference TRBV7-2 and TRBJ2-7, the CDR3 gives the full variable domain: GAGVSQSPSNKVTEKGKDVELRCDPISGHTALYWYRQSLGQGLEFLIYFQGNSAPDKSGLPSDRFSAERTGGSVSTLTIQRTQQEDSAVYLCASSLEADRGEEQYFGPGTRLTVT.

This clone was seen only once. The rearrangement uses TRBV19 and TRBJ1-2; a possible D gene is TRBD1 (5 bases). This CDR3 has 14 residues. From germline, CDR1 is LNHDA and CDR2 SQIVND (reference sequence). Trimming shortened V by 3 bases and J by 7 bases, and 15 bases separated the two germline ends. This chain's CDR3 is CASSIPGSGIGYTF. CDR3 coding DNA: TGTGCCAGTAGTATCCCAGGGTCGGGAATTGGCTACACCTTC.

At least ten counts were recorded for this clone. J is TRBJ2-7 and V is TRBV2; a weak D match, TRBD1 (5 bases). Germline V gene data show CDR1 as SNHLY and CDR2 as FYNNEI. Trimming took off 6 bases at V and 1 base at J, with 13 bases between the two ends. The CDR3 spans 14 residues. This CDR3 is CASRDLGESYEQYF. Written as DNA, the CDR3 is TGTGCCAGCAGGGACCTAGGGGAATCCTACGAGCAGTACTTC.